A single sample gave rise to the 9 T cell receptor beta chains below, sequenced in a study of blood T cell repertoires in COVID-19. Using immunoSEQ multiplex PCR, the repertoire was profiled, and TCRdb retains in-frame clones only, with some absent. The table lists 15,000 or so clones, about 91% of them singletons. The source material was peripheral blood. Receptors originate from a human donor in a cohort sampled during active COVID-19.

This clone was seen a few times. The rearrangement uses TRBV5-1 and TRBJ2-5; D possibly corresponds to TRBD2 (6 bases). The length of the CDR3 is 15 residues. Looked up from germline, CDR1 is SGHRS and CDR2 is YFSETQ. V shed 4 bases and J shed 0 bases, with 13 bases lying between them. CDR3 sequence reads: CASSREMGNQETQYF. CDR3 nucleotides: TGCGCCAGCAGCCGGGAGATGGGGAACCAAGAGACCCAGTACTTC.

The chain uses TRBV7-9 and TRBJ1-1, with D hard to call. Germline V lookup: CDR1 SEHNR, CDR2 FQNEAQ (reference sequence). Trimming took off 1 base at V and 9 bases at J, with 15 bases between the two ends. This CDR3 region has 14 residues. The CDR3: CASSLDATSRKAFF. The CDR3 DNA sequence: TGTGCCAGCAGCTTAGACGCGACAAGTAGGAAAGCTTTCTTT.

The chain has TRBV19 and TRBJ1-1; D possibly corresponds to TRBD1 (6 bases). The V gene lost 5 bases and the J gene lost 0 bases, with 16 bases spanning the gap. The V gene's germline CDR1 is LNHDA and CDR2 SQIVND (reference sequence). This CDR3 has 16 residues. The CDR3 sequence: CASSYSGEGVNTEAFF. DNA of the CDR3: TGTGCCAGTAGTTATTCAGGGGAGGGGGTGAACACTGAAGCTTTCTTT.

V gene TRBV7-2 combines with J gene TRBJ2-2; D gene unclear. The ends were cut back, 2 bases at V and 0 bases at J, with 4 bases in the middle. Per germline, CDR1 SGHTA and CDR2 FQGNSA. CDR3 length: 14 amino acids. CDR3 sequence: CASSLQTNTGELFF. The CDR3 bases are TGTGCCAGCAGCTTACAAACGAACACCGGGGAGCTGTTTTTT.

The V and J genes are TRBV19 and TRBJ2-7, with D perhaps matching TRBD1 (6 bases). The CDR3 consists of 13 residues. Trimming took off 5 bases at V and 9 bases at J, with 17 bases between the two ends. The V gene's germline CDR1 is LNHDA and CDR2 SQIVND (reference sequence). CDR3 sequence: CASSFKGVTRQYF. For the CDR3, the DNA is TGTGCCAGTAGTTTTAAGGGGGTAACGCGGCAGTACTTC.

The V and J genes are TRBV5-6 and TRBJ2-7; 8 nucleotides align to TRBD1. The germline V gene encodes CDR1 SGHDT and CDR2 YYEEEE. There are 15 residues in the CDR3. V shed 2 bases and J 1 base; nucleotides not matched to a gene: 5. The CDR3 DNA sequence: TGTGCCAGCAGCTTTGGACAGGGACGTTCCTACGAGCAGTACTTC. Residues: CASSFGQGRSYEQYF.

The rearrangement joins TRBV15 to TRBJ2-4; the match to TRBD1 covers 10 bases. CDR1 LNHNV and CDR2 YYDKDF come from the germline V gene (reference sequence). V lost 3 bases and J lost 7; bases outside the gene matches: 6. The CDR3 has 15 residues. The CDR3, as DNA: TGTGCCACCAGCAGGGAGACAGGGGGCGGGAACATTCAGTACTTC. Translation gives CATSRETGGGNIQYF.

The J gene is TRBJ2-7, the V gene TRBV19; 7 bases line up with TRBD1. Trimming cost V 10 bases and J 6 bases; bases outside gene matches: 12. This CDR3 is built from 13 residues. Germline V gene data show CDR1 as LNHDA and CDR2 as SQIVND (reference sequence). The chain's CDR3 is CATSTGRFAEQYF. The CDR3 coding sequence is TGTGCCACCTCGACAGGGAGATTCGCCGAGCAGTACTTC.

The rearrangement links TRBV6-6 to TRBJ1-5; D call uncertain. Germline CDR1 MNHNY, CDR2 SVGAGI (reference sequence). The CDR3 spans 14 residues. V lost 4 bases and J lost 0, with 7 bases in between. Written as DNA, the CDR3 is TGTGCCAGCAGTTCACCTAATAGCAATCAGCCCCAGCATTTT. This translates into CASSSPNSNQPQHF.